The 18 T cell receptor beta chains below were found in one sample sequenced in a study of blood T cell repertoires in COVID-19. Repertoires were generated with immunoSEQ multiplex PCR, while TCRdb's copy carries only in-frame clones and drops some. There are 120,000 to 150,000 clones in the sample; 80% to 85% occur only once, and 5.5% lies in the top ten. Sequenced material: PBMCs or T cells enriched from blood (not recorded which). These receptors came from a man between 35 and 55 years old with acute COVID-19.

CDR3 DNA sequence: TGTGCCAGCAGCTCCTCCGGGGGGGCAAGTGAAAAACTGTTTTTT. Its translation: CASSSSGGASEKLFF. J is TRBJ1-4 and V is TRBV7-9; TRBD1 is a possible D gene (6 bases). V was cut by 4 bases and J by 7 bases, with 16 bases left in between. This CDR3 has 15 residues. CDR1 and CDR2 from the germline V gene are SEHNR and FQNEAQ (reference sequence).

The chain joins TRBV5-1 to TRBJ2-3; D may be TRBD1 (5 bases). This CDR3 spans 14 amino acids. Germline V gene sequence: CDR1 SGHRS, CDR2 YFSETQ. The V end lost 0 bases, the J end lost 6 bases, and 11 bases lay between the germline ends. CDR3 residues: CASSLEGFSDTQYF. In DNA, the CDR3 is TGCGCCAGCAGCTTGGAGGGGTTCTCGGATACGCAGTATTTT.

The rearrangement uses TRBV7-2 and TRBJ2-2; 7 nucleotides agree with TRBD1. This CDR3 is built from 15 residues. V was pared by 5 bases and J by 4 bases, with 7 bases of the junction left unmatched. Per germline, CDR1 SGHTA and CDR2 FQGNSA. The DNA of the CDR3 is TGTGCCAGCAGCCCCCAGGGGGTTGGCACCGGGGAGCTGTTTTTT. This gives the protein CASSPQGVGTGELFF.

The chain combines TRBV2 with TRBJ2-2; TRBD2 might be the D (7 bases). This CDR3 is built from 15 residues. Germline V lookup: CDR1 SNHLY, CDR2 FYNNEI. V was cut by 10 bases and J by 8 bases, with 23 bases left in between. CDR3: CAISGRGGLRGELFF. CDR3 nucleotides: TGTGCCATTTCGGGTCGCGGGGGCCTAAGGGGGGAGCTGTTTTTT.

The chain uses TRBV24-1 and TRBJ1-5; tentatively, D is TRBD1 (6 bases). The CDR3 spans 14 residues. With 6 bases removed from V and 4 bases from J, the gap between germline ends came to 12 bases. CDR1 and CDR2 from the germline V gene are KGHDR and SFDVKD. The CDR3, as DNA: TGTGCCACCAGTCGAACAGGGTCAAATCAGCCCCAGCATTTT. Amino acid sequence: CATSRTGSNQPQHF.

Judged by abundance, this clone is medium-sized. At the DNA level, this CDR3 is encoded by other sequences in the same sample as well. In nucleotides, the CDR3 is TGTGCCAGCAGTGCAGCGGCAGGGAGGACTGTGAACACTGAAGCTTTCTTT. It codes for CASSAAAGRTVNTEAFF. The rearrangement uses TRBV27 and TRBJ1-1, with D possibly being TRBD1 (5 bases). CDR1 MNHEY and CDR2 SMNVEV come from the germline V gene (reference sequence). The CDR3 runs to 17 residues. V was trimmed by 5 bases and J by 0 bases, leaving 19 bases between them.

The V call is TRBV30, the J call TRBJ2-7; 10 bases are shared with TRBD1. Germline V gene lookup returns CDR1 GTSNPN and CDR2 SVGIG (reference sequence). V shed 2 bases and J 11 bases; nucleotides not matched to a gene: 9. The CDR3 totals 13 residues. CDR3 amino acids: CAWSSGRQGAKYF. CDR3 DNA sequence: TGTGCCTGGAGTTCAGGGAGACAGGGGGCCAAGTACTTC. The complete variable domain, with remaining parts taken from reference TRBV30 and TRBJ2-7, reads SQTIHQWPATLVQPVGSPLSLECTVEGTSNPNLYWYRQAAGRGLQLLFYSVGIGQISSEVPQNLSASRPQDRQFILSSKKLLLSDSGFYLCAWSSGRQGAKYFGPGTRLTVT.

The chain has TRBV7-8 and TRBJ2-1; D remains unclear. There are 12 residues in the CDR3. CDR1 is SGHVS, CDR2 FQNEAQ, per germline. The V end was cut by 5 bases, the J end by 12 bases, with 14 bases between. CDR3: CASSPLSSGQFF. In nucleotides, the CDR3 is TGTGCCAGCAGCCCTCTGAGCTCAGGGCAGTTCTTC.

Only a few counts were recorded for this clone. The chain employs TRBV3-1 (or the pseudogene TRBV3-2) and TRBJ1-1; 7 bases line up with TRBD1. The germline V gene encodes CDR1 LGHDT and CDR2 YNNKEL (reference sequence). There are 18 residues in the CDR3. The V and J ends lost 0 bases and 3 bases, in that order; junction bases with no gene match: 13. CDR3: CASSQDQGGEGGDTEAFF. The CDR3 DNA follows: TGTGCCAGCAGCCAAGATCAAGGGGGCGAAGGGGGTGACACTGAAGCTTTCTTT.

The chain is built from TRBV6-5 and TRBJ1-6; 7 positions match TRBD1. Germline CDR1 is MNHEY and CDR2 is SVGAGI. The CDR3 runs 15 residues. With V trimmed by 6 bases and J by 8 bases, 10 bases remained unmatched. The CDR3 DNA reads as TGTGCCAGCAGATTTGACAGGGCGACAGATTCACCCCTCCACTTT. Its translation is CASRFDRATDSPLHF.

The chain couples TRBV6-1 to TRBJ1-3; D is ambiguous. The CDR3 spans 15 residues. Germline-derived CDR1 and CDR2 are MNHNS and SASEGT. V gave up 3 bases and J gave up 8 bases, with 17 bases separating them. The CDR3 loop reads CASSEVVSGRDTIYF. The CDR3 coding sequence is TGTGCCAGCAGTGAGGTGGTGTCCGGTCGGGACACCATATATTTT.

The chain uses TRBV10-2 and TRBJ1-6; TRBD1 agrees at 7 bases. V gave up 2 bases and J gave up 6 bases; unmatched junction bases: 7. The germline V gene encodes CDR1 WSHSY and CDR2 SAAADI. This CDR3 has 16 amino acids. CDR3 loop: CASSEPDRQLNSPLHF. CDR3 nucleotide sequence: TGCGCCAGCAGTGAGCCGGACAGGCAACTTAATTCACCCCTCCACTTT.

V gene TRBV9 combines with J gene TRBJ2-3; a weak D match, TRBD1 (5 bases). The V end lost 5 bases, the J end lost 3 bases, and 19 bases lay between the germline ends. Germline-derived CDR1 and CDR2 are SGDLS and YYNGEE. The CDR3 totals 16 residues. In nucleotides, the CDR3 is TGTGCCAGCAGTTGGGGCGTCCACCAGGAAACAGATACGCAGTATTTT. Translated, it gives CASSWGVHQETDTQYF.

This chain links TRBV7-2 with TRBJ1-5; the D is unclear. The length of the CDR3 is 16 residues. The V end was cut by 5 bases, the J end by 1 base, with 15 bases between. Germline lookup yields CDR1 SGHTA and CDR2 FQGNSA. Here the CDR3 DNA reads TGTGCCAGCAGCCGGTCCGTGGGAGACAGCAATCAGCCCCAGCATTTT. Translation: CASSRSVGDSNQPQHF.

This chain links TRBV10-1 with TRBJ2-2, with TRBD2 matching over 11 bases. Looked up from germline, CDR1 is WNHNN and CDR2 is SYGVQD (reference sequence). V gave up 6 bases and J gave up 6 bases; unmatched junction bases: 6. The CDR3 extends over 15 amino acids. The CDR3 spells CASSPLLAGAGELFF. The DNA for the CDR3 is TGCGCCAGCAGCCCCTTACTAGCGGGGGCCGGGGAGCTGTTTTTT.

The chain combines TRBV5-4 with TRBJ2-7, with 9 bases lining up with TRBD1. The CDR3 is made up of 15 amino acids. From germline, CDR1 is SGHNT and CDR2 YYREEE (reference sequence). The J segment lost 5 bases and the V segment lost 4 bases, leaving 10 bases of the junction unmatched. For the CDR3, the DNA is TGTGCCAGCAGCCCTCCGGGACAGGGCTACCACGAGCAGTACTTC. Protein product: CASSPPGQGYHEQYF.

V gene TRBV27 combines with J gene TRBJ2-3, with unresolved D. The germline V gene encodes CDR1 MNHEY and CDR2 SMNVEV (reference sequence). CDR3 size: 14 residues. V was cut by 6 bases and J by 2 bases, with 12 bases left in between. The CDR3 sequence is CASSPYPNTDTQYF. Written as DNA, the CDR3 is TGTGCCAGCAGCCCGTACCCTAACACAGATACGCAGTATTTT.

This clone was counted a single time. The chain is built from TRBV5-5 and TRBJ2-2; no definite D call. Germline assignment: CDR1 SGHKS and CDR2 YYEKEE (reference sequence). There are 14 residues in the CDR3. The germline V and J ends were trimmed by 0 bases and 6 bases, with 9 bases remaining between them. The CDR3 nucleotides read TGTGCCAGCAGCTTGGTTCTAGACCCCGGGGAGCTGTTTTTT. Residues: CASSLVLDPGELFF. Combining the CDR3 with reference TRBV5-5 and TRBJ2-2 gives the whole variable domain DAGVTQSPTHLIKTRGQQVTLRCSPISGHKSVSWYQQVLGQGPQFIFQYYEKEERGRGNFPDRFSARQFPNYSSELNVNALLLGDSALYLCASSLVLDPGELFFGEGSRLTVL.